The T cell receptor beta chain described here comes from a study of blood T cell repertoires in COVID-19. Study context: Samples came from the United States, Italy and Spain, spanning acute and convalescent COVID-19. Sample material is recorded as cDNA or gDNA derived from T cells, B-cell-depleted T cells, or PBMCs.

Source study methods: Amplifying reference gene primers gave estimates of nucleated cell counts. TCRdb keeps only in-frame clones here, not all; method: immunoSEQ multiplex PCR. V and J calls and clone size are copied from that table; D and trimming were computed from the DNA. This table has more than 55,000 clones, roughly 90% appearing once. Germline V CDR1 and CDR2: SGDLS, YYNGEE. The CDR3 has 16 amino acids. V lost 3 bases and J 4 bases, leaving 17 bases between the germline ends. This clone occurred a few times. The sequencing input was peripheral blood. The sequence derives from a man of 80 years or more with acute or convalescent COVID-19. This chain joins TRBV9 and TRBJ2-1; weak D call: TRBD1 (6 bases). For the CDR3, the DNA is TGTGCCAGCAGCGCTGGTACAGGGACAACTTACAATGAGCAGTTCTTC. It encodes CASSAGTGTTYNEQFF.